This TCR beta chain was recovered during a study of regulatory T cells in long-lasting Graves disease. The overall study: Over 5 years on antithyroid drugs plus positive TSH receptor antibodies marked Graves' disease as persistent.

Study-wide results and caveats: Persistent disease showed a preference for TRBV28, TRBJ1-2 and TRBJ2-5.

Stated time point: persistent/refractory GD, antithyroid drugs over 5 years with positive TRAb. The TCR library was made from RNA that had been extracted from PBMCs in TRIzol. Germline values: CDR1 LNHNV, CDR2 YYDKDF (reference sequence). The CDR3 covers 15 residues. J was trimmed by 4 bases and V by 1 base; bases with no gene match: 7. This clonotype has at least ten counts. Antigen: not known. Arm-PCR of CDR3 regions and iRepertoire HTBI primers were used to build TCR beta libraries. Via MiXCR, TCRdb re-called the multiplex PCR reads, giving one row per CDR3 protein. This sample has roughly 470,000 distinct CDR3 sequences, with about 20% found just once.

The TCR originated in a female donor with Graves disease. This specimen consisted of peripheral blood mononuclear cells (PBMCs), obtained when the disease was refractory, from a patient treated with antithyroid drugs. The chain has TRBV15 and TRBJ2-7, with 7 bases identical to TRBD1. DNA of the CDR3: TGTGCCACCAGCAGAGGAGGGGGCGCGGGTTACGAGCAGTACTTC. Translating gives CATSRGGGAGYEQYF.